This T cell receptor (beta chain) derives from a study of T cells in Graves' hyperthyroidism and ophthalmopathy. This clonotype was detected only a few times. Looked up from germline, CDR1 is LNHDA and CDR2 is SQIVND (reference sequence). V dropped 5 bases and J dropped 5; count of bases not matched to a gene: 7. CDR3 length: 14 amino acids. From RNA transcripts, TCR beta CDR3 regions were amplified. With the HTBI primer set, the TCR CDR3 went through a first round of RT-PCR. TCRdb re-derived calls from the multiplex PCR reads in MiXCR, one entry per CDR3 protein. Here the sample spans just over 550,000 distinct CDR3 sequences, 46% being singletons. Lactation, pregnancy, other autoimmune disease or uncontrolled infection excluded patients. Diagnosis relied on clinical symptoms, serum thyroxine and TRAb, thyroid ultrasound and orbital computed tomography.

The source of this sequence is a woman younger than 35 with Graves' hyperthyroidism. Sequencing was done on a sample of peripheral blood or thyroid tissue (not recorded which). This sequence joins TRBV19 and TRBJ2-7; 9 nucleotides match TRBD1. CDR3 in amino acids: CASSLQTGGDEQYF. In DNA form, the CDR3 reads TGTGCCAGTAGTCTCCAGACAGGGGGGGACGAGCAGTACTTC.